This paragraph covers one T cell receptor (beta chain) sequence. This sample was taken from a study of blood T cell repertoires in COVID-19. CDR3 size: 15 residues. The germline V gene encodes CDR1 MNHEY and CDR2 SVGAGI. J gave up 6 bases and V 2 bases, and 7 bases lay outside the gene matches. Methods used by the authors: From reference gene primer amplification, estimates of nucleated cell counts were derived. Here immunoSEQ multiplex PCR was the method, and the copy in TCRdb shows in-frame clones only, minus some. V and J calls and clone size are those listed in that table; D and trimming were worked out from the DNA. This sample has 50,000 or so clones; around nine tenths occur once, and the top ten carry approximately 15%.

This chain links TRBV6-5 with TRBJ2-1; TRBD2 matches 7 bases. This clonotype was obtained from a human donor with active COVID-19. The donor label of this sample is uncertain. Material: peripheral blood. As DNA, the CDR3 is TGTGCCAGCAGTTACAGAGCGGGAAGTGGCAATGAGCAGTTCTTC. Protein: CASSYRAGSGNEQFF.